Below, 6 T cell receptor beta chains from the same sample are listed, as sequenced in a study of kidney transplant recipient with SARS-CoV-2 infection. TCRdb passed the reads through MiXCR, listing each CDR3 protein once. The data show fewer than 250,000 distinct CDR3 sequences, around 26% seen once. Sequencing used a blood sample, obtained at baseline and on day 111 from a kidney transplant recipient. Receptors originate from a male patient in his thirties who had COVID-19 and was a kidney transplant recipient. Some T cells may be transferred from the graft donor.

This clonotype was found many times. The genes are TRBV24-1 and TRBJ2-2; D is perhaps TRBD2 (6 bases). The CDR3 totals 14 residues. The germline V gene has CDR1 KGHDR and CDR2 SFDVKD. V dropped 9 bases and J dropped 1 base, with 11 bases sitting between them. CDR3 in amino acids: CATLTGENTGELFF. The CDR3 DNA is TGTGCCACCTTGACGGGGGAGAACACCGGGGAGCTGTTTTTT.

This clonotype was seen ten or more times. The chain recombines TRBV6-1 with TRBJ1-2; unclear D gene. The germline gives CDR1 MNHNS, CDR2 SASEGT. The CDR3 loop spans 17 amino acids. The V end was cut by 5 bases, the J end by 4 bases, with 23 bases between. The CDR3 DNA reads TGTGCCAGCAGTAAACTCGTCTCTATGCGAAAGACCTATGGCTACACCTTC. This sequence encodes CASSKLVSMRKTYGYTF.

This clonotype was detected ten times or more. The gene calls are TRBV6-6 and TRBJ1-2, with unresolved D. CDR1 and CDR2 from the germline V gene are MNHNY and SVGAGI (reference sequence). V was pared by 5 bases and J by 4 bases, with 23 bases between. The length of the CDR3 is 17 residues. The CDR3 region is CASSPEEGGRKTYGYTF. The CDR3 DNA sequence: TGTGCCAGCAGTCCAGAAGAAGGTGGGAGAAAGACCTATGGCTACACCTTC.

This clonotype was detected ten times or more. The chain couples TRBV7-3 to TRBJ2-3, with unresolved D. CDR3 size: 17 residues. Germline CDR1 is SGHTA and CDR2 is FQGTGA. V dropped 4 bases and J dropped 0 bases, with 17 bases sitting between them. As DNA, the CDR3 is TGTGCCAGCAGCTCCTCGAATCGTGGGTTAAGCACAGATACGCAGTATTTT. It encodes CASSSSNRGLSTDTQYF. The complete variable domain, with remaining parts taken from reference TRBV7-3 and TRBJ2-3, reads GAGVSQTPSNKVTEKGKYVELRCDPISGHTALYWYRQSLGQGPEFLIYFQGTGAADDSGLPNDRFFAVRPEGSVSTLKIQRTERGDSAVYLCASSSSNRGLSTDTQYFGPGTRLTVL.

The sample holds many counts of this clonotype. The CDR3 coding sequence is TGTGCCAGCAGCTTGGCCGAGCAGCGGACAGGGGCCCTCAATGAGCAGTTCTTC. Protein product: CASSLAEQRTGALNEQFF. The chain has TRBV5-8 and TRBJ2-1; 9 nucleotides match TRBD1. Looked up from germline, CDR1 is SGHTS and CDR2 is YDEGEE. The ends lost 0 bases at V and 6 bases at J; junction bases unmatched: 13. CDR3 length equals 18 residues.

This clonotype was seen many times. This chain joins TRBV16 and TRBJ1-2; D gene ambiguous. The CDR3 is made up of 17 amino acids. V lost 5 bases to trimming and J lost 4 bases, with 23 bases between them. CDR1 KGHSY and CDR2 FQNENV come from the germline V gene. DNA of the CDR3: TGTGCCAGCAGCGTTCATTTGGTCGTTAGAAAGACCTATGGCTACACCTTC. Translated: CASSVHLVVRKTYGYTF.